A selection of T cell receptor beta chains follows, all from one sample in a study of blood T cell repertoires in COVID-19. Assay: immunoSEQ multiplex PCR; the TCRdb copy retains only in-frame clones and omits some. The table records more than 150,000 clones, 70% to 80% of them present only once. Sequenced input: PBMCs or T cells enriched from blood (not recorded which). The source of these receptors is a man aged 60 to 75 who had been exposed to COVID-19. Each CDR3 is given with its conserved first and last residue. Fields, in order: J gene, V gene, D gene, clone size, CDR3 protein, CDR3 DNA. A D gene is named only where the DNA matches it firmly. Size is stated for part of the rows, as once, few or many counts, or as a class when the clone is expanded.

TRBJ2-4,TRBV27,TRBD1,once,CASRYRGRNIQYF,TGTGCCAGCAGATACAGGGGCAGAAACATTCAGTACTTC
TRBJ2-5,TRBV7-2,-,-,CASSLVRGFGETQYF,TGTGCCAGCAGCTTAGTTAGAGGGTTCGGAGAGACCCAGTACTTC
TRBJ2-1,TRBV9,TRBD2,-,CASSVGGSGSAYNEQFF,TGTGCCAGCAGCGTAGGGGGTAGCGGGAGTGCTTACAATGAGCAGTTCTTC
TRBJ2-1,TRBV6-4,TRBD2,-,CASSPTSGSYNEQFF,TGTGCCAGCAGTCCAACTAGCGGCTCCTACAATGAGCAGTTCTTC
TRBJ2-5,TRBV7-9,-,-,CASSLELTSGGEETQYF,TGTGCCAGCAGCTTAGAGTTAACCTCAGGAGGGGAAGAGACCCAGTACTTC
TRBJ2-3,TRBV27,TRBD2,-,CASSTGGLVGTDTQYF,TGTGCCAGCAGTACCGGAGGACTAGTTGGCACAGATACGCAGTATTTT
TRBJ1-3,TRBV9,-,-,CASSGQLSGNTIYF,TGTGCCAGCAGCGGACAGCTCTCTGGAAACACCATATATTTT
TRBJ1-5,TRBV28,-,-,CASSLVLESQPQHF,TGTGCCAGCAGTTTAGTTTTGGAGAGTCAGCCCCAGCATTTT
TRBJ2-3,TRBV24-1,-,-,CATSDLFGESTDTQYF,TGTGCCACCAGTGATTTGTTCGGGGAGAGCACAGATACGCAGTATTTT
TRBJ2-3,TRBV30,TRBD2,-,CAWRLAGGADTQYF,TGTGCCTGGAGACTAGCGGGAGGAGCAGATACGCAGTATTTT
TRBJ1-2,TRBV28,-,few,CASGGWDYGYTF,TGTGCCAGCGGAGGGTGGGACTATGGCTACACCTTC
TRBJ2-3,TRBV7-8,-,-,CASSFGPGAASTDTQYF,TGTGCCAGCAGCTTTGGTCCCGGAGCGGCTAGCACAGATACGCAGTATTTT
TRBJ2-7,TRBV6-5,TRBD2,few,CASSYFPAGGGDEQYF,TGTGCCAGCAGTTACTTCCCAGCGGGAGGAGGGGACGAGCAGTACTTC